This T cell receptor beta chain was identified during a study of metastatic and nonmetastatic thyroid tumors. Background on the study: Repertoire data that came from the blood and tumor or nodule tissue of malignant and benign thyroid patients were compared. Findings and limits, study-wide: Benign nodules reportedly had significantly lower TCR beta diversity than malignant thyroid tumors in blood and tumor.

All patients were treatment-naive before thyroid surgery. The count of this clone is one. No antigen is known for it. Trimming removed 5 bases at V and 1 base at J, with 5 bases between. Germline lookup yields CDR1 SGHNT and CDR2 YENEEA. The CDR3 consists of 13 residues. Original data processing: In papillary thyroid cancer, a distant-metastasis classifier was built using CDR3 differences across clinicopathological groups. TCRdb re-called the PCR reads with MiXCR. The authors' filters were not applied to this entry. Of some 19,000 clones detected, just over 25% appear once; the ten largest clones hold about 3.3%.

J is TRBJ2-2 and V is TRBV11-3; D uncertain. The TCR sequence derives from a male donor with papillary thyroid cancer or a benign thyroid nodule (not recorded which). Some clones in this sample may be carry-over from other donors' samples. Sample: blood. The CDR3 reads CASSNLNTGELFF. CDR3 coding DNA: TGTGCCAGCAGCAACCTGAACACCGGGGAGCTGTTTTTT.